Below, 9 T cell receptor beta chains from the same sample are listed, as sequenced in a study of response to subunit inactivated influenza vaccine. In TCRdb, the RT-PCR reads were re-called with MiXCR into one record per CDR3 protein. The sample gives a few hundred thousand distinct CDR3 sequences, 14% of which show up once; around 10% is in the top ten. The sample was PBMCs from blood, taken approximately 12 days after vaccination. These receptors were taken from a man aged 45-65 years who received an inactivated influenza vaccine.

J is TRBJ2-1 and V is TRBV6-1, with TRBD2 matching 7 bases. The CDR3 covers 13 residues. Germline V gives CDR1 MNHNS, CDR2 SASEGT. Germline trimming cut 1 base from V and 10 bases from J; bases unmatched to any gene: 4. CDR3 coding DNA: TGTGCCAGCAGTGAAGGACTAGCCAGAGAGCAGTTCTTC. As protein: CASSEGLAREQFF.

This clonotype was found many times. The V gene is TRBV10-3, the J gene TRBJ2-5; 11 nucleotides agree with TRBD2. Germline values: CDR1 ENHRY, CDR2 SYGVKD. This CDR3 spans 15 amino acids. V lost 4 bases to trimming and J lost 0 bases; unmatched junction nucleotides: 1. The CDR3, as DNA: TGTGCCATCAGTGCGACTAGCGGGAACCAAGAGACCCAGTACTTC. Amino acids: CAISATSGNQETQYF.

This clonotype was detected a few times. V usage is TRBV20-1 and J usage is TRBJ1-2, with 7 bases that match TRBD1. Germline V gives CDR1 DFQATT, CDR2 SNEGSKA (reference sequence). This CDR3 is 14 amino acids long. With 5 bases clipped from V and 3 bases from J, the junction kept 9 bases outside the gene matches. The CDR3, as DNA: TGCAGTGCTCTCCGGGACAGCACTTACTATGGCTACACCTTC. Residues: CSALRDSTYYGYTF.

This chain's CDR3 is CASSVRLAPNTGELFF. The CDR3 region has the DNA TGTGCCAGCAGCGTACGACTAGCGCCGAACACCGGGGAGCTGTTTTTT. The chain recombines TRBV7-8 with TRBJ2-2, with TRBD2 matching over 8 bases. This CDR3 is 16 amino acids long. Germline assignment: CDR1 SGHVS and CDR2 FQNEAQ. V lost 5 bases, J lost 0 bases, and 5 bases stayed unmatched.

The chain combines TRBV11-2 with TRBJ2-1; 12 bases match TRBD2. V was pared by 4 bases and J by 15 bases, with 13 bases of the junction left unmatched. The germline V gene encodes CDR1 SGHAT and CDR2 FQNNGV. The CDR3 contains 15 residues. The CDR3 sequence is CASSYGVPSGGDGFF. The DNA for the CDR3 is TGTGCCAGCAGCTATGGGGTTCCTAGCGGGGGGGATGGGTTCTTC.

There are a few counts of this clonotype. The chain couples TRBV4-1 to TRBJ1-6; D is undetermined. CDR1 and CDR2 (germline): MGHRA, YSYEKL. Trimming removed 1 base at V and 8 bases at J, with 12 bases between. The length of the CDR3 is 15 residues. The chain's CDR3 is CASSQARRIDSPLHF. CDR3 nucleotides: TGCGCCAGCAGCCAAGCGCGGAGGATCGATTCACCCCTCCACTTT.

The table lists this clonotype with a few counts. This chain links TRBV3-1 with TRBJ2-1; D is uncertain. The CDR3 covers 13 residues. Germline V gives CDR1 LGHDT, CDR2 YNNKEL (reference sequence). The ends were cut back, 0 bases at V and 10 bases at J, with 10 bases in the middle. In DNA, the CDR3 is TGTGCCAGCAGCCAAGATCATTGGAGCGAGCAGTTCTTC. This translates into CASSQDHWSEQFF.

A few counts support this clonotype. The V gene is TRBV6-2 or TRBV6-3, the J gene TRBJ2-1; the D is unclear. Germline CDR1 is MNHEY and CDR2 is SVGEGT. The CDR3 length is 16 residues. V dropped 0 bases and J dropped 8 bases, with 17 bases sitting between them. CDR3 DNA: TGTGCCAGCAGTTACTCTTTTTCTTCCGTTATCGATGAGCAGTTCTTC. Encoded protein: CASSYSFSSVIDEQFF.

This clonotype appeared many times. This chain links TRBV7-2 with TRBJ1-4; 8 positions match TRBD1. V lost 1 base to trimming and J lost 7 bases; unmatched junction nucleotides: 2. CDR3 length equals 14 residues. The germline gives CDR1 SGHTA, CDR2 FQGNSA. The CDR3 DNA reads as TGTGCCAGCAGCTTAGGACAGGGGAGTGAAAAACTGTTTTTT. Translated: CASSLGQGSEKLFF.